This T cell receptor beta chain was found in a study of blood T cell repertoires in COVID-19. Study background: Nucleic acid was either cDNA or gDNA, and it came from T cells, B-cell-depleted T cells, or PBMCs.

Libraries were prepared by immunoSEQ multiplex PCR; TCRdb keeps only in-frame clonotypes and omits some of them. Of 150,000 or so clones in the sample, about 85% were seen once. With 7 bases clipped from V and 8 bases from J, the junction kept 4 bases outside the gene matches. The CDR3 totals 13 residues. CDR1 and CDR2 from the germline V gene are SNHLY and FYNNEI. The chain recombines TRBV2 with TRBJ1-6; 8 bases align to TRBD1. The sample was peripheral blood. This clonotype originated in a man aged 55-75 years who had recovered from COVID-19. The CDR3 spells CASTRGPDSPLHF. The CDR3 DNA follows: TGTGCCAGCACCAGGGGGCCGGATTCACCCCTCCACTTT.